This TCR beta chain was identified during a study of precursors of human CD4 cytotoxic T cells (dated by TCRdb to 2016 to 2019). Broadly, across the study: The bulk TCR-seq analysis covered CD4+ memory subsets from roughly 15 donors in total. TCR-seq analysis of more than 13 donors yielded TCRalpha and TCRbeta chain sequences (table S7). Study-wide findings and limitations: Expanded effector clonotypes made up a larger fraction of IL-7Rhigh TEMRA clonotypes than of TEM or TCM clonotypes. Compared with the TCM and TEM subsets, the IL-7Rhigh and IL-7R- TEMRA subsets had more restricted TCR repertoires, marked by lower diversity and more expanded clonotypes. Only about 95% of the 14 donors were included in some bulk TCR-seq comparisons, suggesting that not every subset was available for every donor. The limitation that the direction of differentiation between precursor and effector cells cannot be definitively established by a human observational design was noted by the authors.

The instrument given in TCRdb is Illumina MiSeq. Turning to the authors' computational methods: Repertoire diversity was measured with the Shannon-Wiener index computed in VDJtools. A TCRbeta clonotype counted as expanded if its clonotype frequency was 3 or higher. TCRdb reprocessing: public reads trimmed at Q25 with fastp, clones called with MiXCR, in-frame beta chains kept. Rows merge per CDR3 protein into single entries with the most common DNA and genes. TCRdb assigned the V and J calls; the authors' analysis was not used. This sample gives several hundred distinct CDR3 sequences in total; 18% of them show up just once. The ten most abundant clones make up 15% to 18% of the sample. The germline V gene encodes CDR1 SGHAT and CDR2 FQDESV (reference sequence). V loses 5 bases, J loses 2 bases, and the germline ends lie 9 bases apart. The CDR3 holds 13 amino acids from the cysteine to the phenylalanine. The entry retains the CDR3 DNA only, 39 bases that are in frame from base 1.

To test for a precursor-effector relationship among CD4 cytotoxic T cells, four sorted CD4+ memory subsets (TCM, TEM, IL-7Rhigh TEMRA, IL-7R- TEMRA) underwent bulk UMI-based TCR sequencing. The cells came from peripheral blood mononuclear cells that had been isolated from human blood. By its share of the sample, this clonotype is large (0.1 to 1%). Which antigen it targets is not known. Per-nucleotide qualities are absent, and no much larger clonotype sits a single base away. This chain is built from TRBV11-1 and TRBJ1-1; a confident D gene designation cannot be given. This clonotype originated in a human donor in good health. Sequenced sample: memory CD4+ T cells from blood (PBMCs). The base sequence is TGTGCCAGCAGCCTTCAGCCCAACACTGAAGCTTTCTTT. Its amino acids are CASSLQPNTEAFF.